The source of this T cell receptor beta chain is a study of CXCR3-negative and CXCR3-positive naive CD8 T cells. The germline gives CDR1 SEHNR, CDR2 FQNEAQ (reference sequence). CDR3 length equals 13 residues. The authors prepared UMI-labeled TRB cDNA libraries by 5' RACE. TCRdb re-called the 5' RACE reads and gives one entry per CDR3 protein, without DNA. Its listing shows approximately 48,000 distinct CDR3 sequences. Study outcomes and limitations: Hydrophobicity was higher for TRB CDR3s found in CXCR3-positive naive cells than in CXCR3-negative naive cells. Unlike memory cells, which differed, naive CXCR3-negative and CXCR3-positive cells had similar TRBV-TRBJ usage.

For this clonotype: Its antigen is unidentified.

Sequencing was done on a sample of naive CXCR3+ CD8+ T cells from blood. Subset given: CD45RO-CCR7+CD27+CD95- naive CD8+ T cells expressing CXCR3 (TNR3+). The source of this sequence is a human donor in good health. Some clones in this sample may be carry-over from other donors' samples. The chain is built from TRBV7-9 and TRBJ2-7; checking the TCRdb D call of TRBD1 is not possible without DNA. CDR3: CASSQGQTYEQYF.